Shown below are 11 T cell receptor beta chains from a single sample sequenced in a study of human T cells and chemical hapten exposure. TCRdb re-called the RACE reads through MiXCR, storing one row per CDR3 protein. The sample has approximately 41,000 distinct CDR3 sequences, around a tenth seen once; the top ten hold 26%. The time point here: patch test 3, about 24 weeks after DPC sensitization. Stated treatment: therapeutic diphenylcyclopropenone sensitization with weekly scalp DPC. It was unfractionated whole blood from which total RNA was extracted. Source: whole blood, taken in connection with sensitization to the hapten diphenylcyclopropenone (DPC). Source of these receptors: a man aged 45-65 years with alopecia areata. Some clones in this sample may be carry-over from other donors' samples.

This clonotype was detected ten times or more. The chain combines TRBV7-9 with TRBJ1-4; 8 positions match TRBD1. The CDR3 consists of 15 residues. CDR1 and CDR2 (germline): SEHNR, FQNEAQ (reference sequence). Germline trimming cut 4 bases from V and 8 bases from J; bases unmatched to any gene: 9. The DNA of the CDR3 is TGTGCCAGCAGCTCCTCCGGGACAGGACGGGAAAAACTGTTTTTT. It is translated as CASSSSGTGREKLFF.

V and J are TRBV5-1 and TRBJ2-3; TRBD2 matches 14 bases. CDR1 SGHRS and CDR2 YFSETQ come from the germline V gene. The CDR3 has 14 residues. The V segment lost 7 bases and the J segment 6 bases; nucleotides outside the gene matches: 4. The CDR3 sequence: CASGGLAGGDTQYF. For the CDR3, the DNA is TGCGCCAGCGGAGGACTAGCGGGAGGCGATACGCAGTATTTT.

This clonotype was counted many times. V gene TRBV7-2 combines with J gene TRBJ1-5; D is uncertain. Between the trimmed V and J ends, which lost 5 bases and 1 base, there was a span of 9 bases. Germline CDR1 reads SGHTA; CDR2 reads FQGNSA. The CDR3 is 14 amino acids. CDR3 region: CASSLRWSNQPQHF. The CDR3 region has the DNA TGTGCCAGCAGCCTCCGGTGGAGCAATCAGCCCCAGCATTTT.

This chain connects TRBV10-3 to TRBJ2-7, with TRBD2 matching 8 bases. V shed 5 bases and J 3 bases; nucleotides not matched to a gene: 3. There are 13 residues in the CDR3. Germline CDR1 reads ENHRY; CDR2 reads SYGVKD. The CDR3 here is CAISLAGNYEQYF. The CDR3 DNA follows: TGTGCCATCAGTTTAGCGGGAAACTACGAGCAGTACTTC.

This clonotype showed up just a few times. The chain couples TRBV20-1 to TRBJ2-1, with 10 positions matching TRBD2. J was trimmed by 8 bases and V by 4 bases; bases with no gene match: 8. CDR1 and CDR2 (germline): DFQATT, SNEGSKA (reference sequence). This CDR3 has 14 residues. This chain's CDR3 is CSAISPSGSYEQFF. CDR3 nucleotides: TGCAGTGCTATATCCCCTAGCGGGAGCTATGAGCAGTTCTTC.

This clonotype was seen ten or more times. The rearrangement uses TRBV6-2 or TRBV6-3 and TRBJ1-1, with unresolved D. The CDR3 is 11 residues long. In germline, CDR1 is MNHEY, CDR2 SVGEGT. Trimming stripped 2 bases from V and 4 bases from J, with 2 bases between. The CDR3 reads CASSYGTEAFF. DNA of the CDR3: TGTGCCAGCAGTTACGGCACTGAAGCTTTCTTT.

The rearrangement joins TRBV18 to TRBJ2-2, with D maybe TRBD1 (6 bases). The CDR3 is made up of 14 amino acids. Germline lookup yields CDR1 KGHSH and CDR2 LQKENI. With 2 bases removed from V and 12 bases from J, the gap between germline ends came to 16 bases. The CDR3 DNA sequence: TGTGCCAGCTCACCAAGGACAGACCCGAATAAGCTGTTTTTT. This translates into CASSPRTDPNKLFF.

In its sample, this clonotype was seen many times. V usage is TRBV28 and J usage is TRBJ2-7, with D possibly matching TRBD2 (7 bases). This CDR3 is built from 16 residues. V gave up 6 bases and J gave up 2 bases, with 20 bases separating them. The V gene's germline CDR1 is MDHEN and CDR2 SYDVKM. CDR3 residues: CASSETGGKNPYEQYF. The CDR3 nucleotides are TGTGCCAGCAGCGAGACGGGGGGCAAAAACCCCTACGAGCAGTACTTC.

This clonotype was seen only a few times. The rearrangement links TRBV4-2 to TRBJ1-5; D not certain. V was shortened by 1 base and J by 5 bases, with 12 bases between the two germline ends. Germline loops: CDR1 LGHNA, CDR2 YNFKEQ. The CDR3 runs to 15 residues. The CDR3 spells CASSQVGYRDQPQHF. CDR3 in DNA: TGTGCCAGCAGCCAAGTGGGCTATCGGGATCAGCCCCAGCATTTT.

This clonotype was counted many times. The chain employs TRBV2 and TRBJ2-2; D unclear. This CDR3 is 13 amino acids long. Trimming took off 0 bases at V and 7 bases at J, with 6 bases between the two ends. Germline V lookup: CDR1 SNHLY, CDR2 FYNNEI. The CDR3 DNA follows: TGTGCCAGCAGTGAAGCGCGGAACGGGGAGCTGTTTTTT. Translation gives CASSEARNGELFF. Variable domain in full (rest from reference TRBV2 and TRBJ2-2): EPEVTQTPSHQVTQMGQEVILRCVPISNHLYFYWYRQILGQKVEFLVSFYNNEISEKSEIFDDQFSVERPDGSNFTLKIRSTKLEDSAMYFCASSEARNGELFFGEGSRLTVL.

In this sample, this clonotype turned up many times. V is TRBV3-1 and J is TRBJ2-1; no clear D. Trimming removed 2 bases at V and 12 bases at J, with 8 bases between. Germline V gene sequence: CDR1 LGHDT, CDR2 YNNKEL (reference sequence). This CDR3 contains 11 residues. As DNA, the CDR3 is TGTGCCAGCAGCCAACTTGGAATGCAGTTCTTC. It is translated as CASSQLGMQFF.